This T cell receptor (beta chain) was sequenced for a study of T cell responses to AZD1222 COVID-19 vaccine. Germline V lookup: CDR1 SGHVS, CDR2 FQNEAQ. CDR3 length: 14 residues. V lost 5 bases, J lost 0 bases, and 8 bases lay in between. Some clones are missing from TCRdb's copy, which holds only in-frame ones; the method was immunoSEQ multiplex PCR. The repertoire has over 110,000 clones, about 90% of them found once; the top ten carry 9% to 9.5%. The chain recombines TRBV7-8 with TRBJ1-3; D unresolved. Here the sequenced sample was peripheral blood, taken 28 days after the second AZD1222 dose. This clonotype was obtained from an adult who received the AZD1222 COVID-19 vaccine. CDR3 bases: TGTGCCAGCAGCCTGGGCGACTCTGGAAACACCATATATTTT. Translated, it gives CASSLGDSGNTIYF. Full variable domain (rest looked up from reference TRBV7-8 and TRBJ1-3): GAGVSQSPRYKVAKRGQDVALRCDPISGHVSLFWYQQALGQGPEFLTYFQNEAQLDKSGLPSDRFFAERPEGSVSTLKIQRTQQEDSAVYLCASSLGDSGNTIYFGEGSWLTVV.